These 13 T cell receptor beta chains were all obtained from the same sample, sequenced in a study of T-cell memory formation after mild COVID-19. TCRdb itself ran the 5' RACE reads through MiXCR, one entry per CDR3 protein. The table shows 400,000 or so distinct CDR3 sequences, with 15% to 25% occurring only once. The sample taken for sequencing was PBMCs or a T cell subset sorted from them (not recorded which). The receptors were sampled from an adult woman who had mild COVID-19 (a few samples of this study predate the infection). Cell type and time point are not known.

The chain uses TRBV18 and TRBJ2-7; D not resolved. Germline V gene data show CDR1 as KGHSH and CDR2 as LQKENI. With 0 bases removed from V and 0 bases from J, the gap between germline ends came to 6 bases. The CDR3 totals 14 residues. The CDR3 sequence: CASSPPRNSYEQYF. DNA for the CDR3: TGTGCCAGCTCACCACCCCGAAACTCCTACGAGCAGTACTTC.

This clonotype has only a few counts. This sequence joins TRBV9 and TRBJ2-2; D may be TRBD2 (6 bases). The CDR3 covers 16 residues. Germline V CDR1 and CDR2: SGDLS, YYNGEE. V lost 0 bases, J lost 2 bases, and 11 bases lay in between. This CDR3 is CASSVGVGGNTGELFF. CDR3 nucleotides: TGTGCCAGCAGCGTAGGCGTCGGGGGAAACACCGGGGAGCTGTTTTTT.

This rearrangement joins TRBV4-3 to TRBJ1-1; TRBD1 matches 8 bases. Trimming cost V 4 bases and J 0 bases; bases outside gene matches: 10. The CDR3 extends over 17 amino acids. Germline-derived CDR1 and CDR2 are LGHNA and YSLEER. The CDR3 DNA is TGCGCCAGCAGCCGCGGGCCTTCAGGGGGCATGAACACTGAAGCTTTCTTT. Its protein product is CASSRGPSGGMNTEAFF.

This chain uses TRBV20-1 with TRBJ1-1; D gene uncertain. Germline lookup yields CDR1 DFQATT and CDR2 SNEGSKA (reference sequence). The CDR3 has 13 residues. The V and J ends lost 6 bases and 8 bases respectively, with 19 bases between them. The CDR3 loop is CSASTGLSGEAFF. CDR3 sequence (DNA): TGCAGTGCCTCTACTGGACTCTCGGGGGAAGCTTTCTTT.

This clonotype was recorded a few times. The V gene is TRBV6-4, the J gene TRBJ2-7; D is perhaps TRBD2 (5 bases). The length of the CDR3 is 14 residues. The germline CDR1 and CDR2 sequences are MRHNA and SNTAGT. V lost 3 bases to trimming and J lost 4 bases, with 13 bases between them. In DNA, the CDR3 is TGTGCCAGCAGTGAAGGAGCGGAGCGGTACGAGCAGTACTTC. It yields the protein CASSEGAERYEQYF.

This rearrangement joins TRBV4-3 to TRBJ2-7, with unresolved D. Trimming removed 8 bases from V and 0 bases from J, with 17 bases in between. This CDR3 spans 15 amino acids. CDR1 and CDR2 (germline): LGHNA, YSLEER. The CDR3 loop is CASAAGALNSYEQYF. CDR3 DNA: TGCGCCAGCGCTGCTGGAGCGCTAAACTCCTACGAGCAGTACTTC.

The chain employs TRBV6-1 and TRBJ2-5, with 9 bases matching TRBD2. In germline, CDR1 is MNHNS, CDR2 SASEGT. This CDR3 is built from 16 residues. Trimming took 1 base from V and 5 from J; bases not matched to a gene: 8. In DNA form, the CDR3 reads TGTGCCAGCAGTGAAGGACCGGGACTAGCTTGGGAGACCCAGTACTTC. The encoded protein is CASSEGPGLAWETQYF.

This clonotype was recorded a few times. The chain is built from TRBV30 and TRBJ2-7; D is possibly TRBD1 (6 bases). With 2 bases removed from V and 3 bases from J, the gap between germline ends came to 11 bases. There are 13 residues in the CDR3. Germline lookup yields CDR1 GTSNPN and CDR2 SVGIG (reference sequence). CDR3 sequence: CAWSSPQGYEQYF. CDR3 DNA sequence: TGTGCCTGGAGTTCACCACAGGGCTACGAGCAGTACTTC.

This clonotype was recorded a few times. The gene calls are TRBV4-2 and TRBJ2-3, with D possibly TRBD2 on 5 matching bases. Trimming removed 3 bases from V and 1 base from J, with 14 bases in between. Germline values: CDR1 LGHNA, CDR2 YNFKEQ. This CDR3 comprises 16 residues. The CDR3 nucleotides read TGTGCCAGCAGCCACCTTCCGGGAATGGGCACAGATACGCAGTATTTT. Encoded protein: CASSHLPGMGTDTQYF.

The chain links TRBV7-3 to TRBJ2-1; TRBD2 matches at 8 bases. With 2 bases clipped from V and 2 bases from J, the junction kept 2 bases outside the gene matches. The V gene's germline CDR1 is SGHTA and CDR2 FQGTGA. The CDR3 has 15 residues. The CDR3 DNA follows: TGTGCCAGCAGCTTACTAGCGGGTCCCTACAATGAGCAGTTCTTC. Encoded protein: CASSLLAGPYNEQFF.

The V and J genes are TRBV12-3 or TRBV12-4 and TRBJ2-7; possibly TRBD2 for D (6 bases). The CDR3 spans 14 residues. Trimming pared 6 bases from V and 4 bases from J, leaving 16 bases between. The CDR3 DNA sequence: TGTGCCAGCAGCCTCGGGGGAGTACAATACGAGCAGTACTTC. It codes for CASSLGGVQYEQYF.

In nucleotides, the CDR3 is TGTGCCAGCAGCCAAGAGGGCAGGCCCGCCTACAATGAGCAGTTCTTC. Its protein product is CASSQEGRPAYNEQFF. V usage is TRBV4-2 and J usage is TRBJ2-1; no reliable D call. Germline V gene data show CDR1 as LGHNA and CDR2 as YNFKEQ. The CDR3 runs to 16 residues. Trimming cost V 0 bases and J 2 bases, with 11 bases left between them.

This clonotype has only one observation. One end of the junction fails to match germline, which may point to a read error. V and J are TRBV7-9 and TRBJ2-6; D perhaps matches TRBD1 (5 bases). The CDR3 spans 15 residues. Germline CDR1 reads SEHNR; CDR2 reads FQNEAQ (reference sequence). The CDR3 is CASSFVPSGANFLTF. CDR3 sequence (DNA): TGTGCCAGCAGCTTCGTCCCTTCTGGGGCCAACTTCCTGACTTTC.